These 25 T cell receptor beta chains came from one sample sequenced in a study of OX40 agonist ivuxolimab in advanced cancers. Repertoires were generated with immunoSEQ multiplex PCR, while TCRdb's copy carries only in-frame clones and drops some. The data contain approximately 68,000 clones, around 84% of them singletons. The material sequenced was CD4+ or CD8+ T cells sorted from blood, taken in a trial of the OX40 agonist ivuxolimab. All receptors come from an adult with an advanced solid tumor such as melanoma, head and neck, liver or kidney cancer.

V gene TRBV6-1 combines with J gene TRBJ2-7, with TRBD2 matching 8 bases. Germline loops: CDR1 MNHNS, CDR2 SASEGT. Trimming at V came to 6 bases and at J to 2 bases, leaving 6 bases not matched to a gene. The CDR3 totals 14 residues. For the CDR3, the DNA is TGTGCCAGCAGGAGCGGGAGTATGGCCTACGAGCAGTACTTC. Translation gives CASRSGSMAYEQYF.

This clone has just a few counts. The rearrangement joins TRBV7-9 to TRBJ1-5; tentatively, D is TRBD1 (5 bases). The germline CDR1 and CDR2 sequences are SEHNR and FQNEAQ (reference sequence). The V end was cut by 1 base, the J end by 9 bases, with 19 bases between. CDR3 length: 16 residues. DNA of the CDR3: TGTGCCAGCAGCTTAGGATTTACCGACAGCCCCAGGCCCCAGCATTTT. Translation gives CASSLGFTDSPRPQHF.

The chain employs TRBV11-2 and TRBJ2-2; 13 nucleotides align to TRBD2. Germline CDR1 reads SGHAT; CDR2 reads FQNNGV. This CDR3 contains 17 residues. The V segment lost 5 bases and the J segment 2 bases; nucleotides outside the gene matches: 5. This chain's CDR3 is CASSRTSGGSNTGELFF. The CDR3 DNA follows: TGTGCCAGCAGCCGGACTAGCGGGGGCTCTAACACCGGGGAGCTGTTTTTT.

J is TRBJ2-7 and V is TRBV30; 7 bases fit TRBD1. V lost 0 bases to trimming and J lost 2 bases; unmatched junction nucleotides: 7. Per germline, CDR1 GTSNPN and CDR2 SVGIG (reference sequence). The CDR3 contains 15 residues. The CDR3 DNA sequence: TGTGCCTGGAGTGTAGTACAGGGGTTGGCCTACGAGCAGTACTTC. Translation: CAWSVVQGLAYEQYF. The full variable domain, completed using reference TRBV30 and TRBJ2-7, is SQTIHQWPATLVQPVGSPLSLECTVEGTSNPNLYWYRQAAGRGLQLLFYSVGIGQISSEVPQNLSASRPQDRQFILSSKKLLLSDSGFYLCAWSVVQGLAYEQYFGPGTRLTVT.

The chain has TRBV29-1 and TRBJ2-7; 9 nucleotides match TRBD1. CDR3 length equals 17 residues. Trimming took 6 bases from V and 1 from J; bases not matched to a gene: 16. Germline V gives CDR1 SQVTM, CDR2 ANQGSEA. Written as DNA, the CDR3 is TGCAGCGTCACTCCCGATTATGACAGGGGGGATTCCTACGAGCAGTACGTC. It encodes CSVTPDYDRGDSYEQYV.

The gene calls are TRBV4-3 and TRBJ1-3; 8 bases are shared with TRBD1. Germline trimming cut 0 bases from V and 4 bases from J; bases unmatched to any gene: 14. Germline CDR1 LGHNA, CDR2 YSLEER. The CDR3 is made up of 19 amino acids. The CDR3 coding sequence is TGCGCCAGCAGCCAAGATCTGCCACTGCGGGACAGGAGAGGAAACACCATATATTTT. Its translation: CASSQDLPLRDRRGNTIYF.

The chain combines TRBV27 with TRBJ1-1, with unresolved D. CDR3 size: 13 residues. Per the germline V gene, CDR1 is MNHEY and CDR2 is SMNVEV (reference sequence). Trimming stripped 9 bases from V and 1 base from J, with 12 bases between. The CDR3 coding sequence is TGTGCCAGTCGGTCACCCAGGAACACTGAAGCTTTCTTT. Its protein product is CASRSPRNTEAFF.

The chain links TRBV28 to TRBJ2-7, with D possibly TRBD2 on 6 matching bases. CDR3 size: 16 residues. V shed 7 bases and J shed 3 bases, with 22 bases lying between them. CDR1 MDHEN and CDR2 SYDVKM come from the germline V gene. CDR3 sequence reads: CASTPEGAGLRYEQYF. CDR3 coding DNA: TGTGCCAGCACCCCAGAGGGCGCGGGACTCCGCTACGAGCAGTACTTC.

The V gene is TRBV5-8, the J gene TRBJ1-5, with D perhaps matching TRBD1 (6 bases). Trimming removed 6 bases at V and 4 bases at J, with 20 bases between. Germline-derived CDR1 and CDR2 are SGHTS and YDEGEE. The CDR3 totals 16 residues. CDR3 nucleotide sequence: TGTGCCAGCACCAAGGGGGTCGCGGCAGGGAATCAGCCCCAGCATTTT. It translates to CASTKGVAAGNQPQHF.

The chain has TRBV7-2 and TRBJ1-1; D remains unclear. Trimming left V 5 bases short and J 5 bases short, with 12 bases between. CDR3 length: 13 amino acids. The germline V gene has CDR1 SGHTA and CDR2 FQGNSA. Here the CDR3 reads CASSTLRETEAFF. As DNA, the CDR3 is TGTGCCAGCAGCACTCTACGGGAAACTGAAGCTTTCTTT.

This chain connects TRBV18 to TRBJ2-7; D gene ambiguous. Between the trimmed V and J ends, which lost 3 bases and 4 bases, there was a span of 10 bases. The length of the CDR3 is 13 residues. Germline V gives CDR1 KGHSH, CDR2 LQKENI. The DNA for the CDR3 is TGTGCCAGCTCACCCTGGGAAAATTACGAGCAGTACTTC. Its translation: CASSPWENYEQYF. The entire variable domain, with the rest obtained from reference TRBV18 and TRBJ2-7, is as follows: NAGVMQNPRHLVRRRGQEARLRCSPMKGHSHVYWYRQLPEEGLKFMVYLQKENIIDESGMPKERFSAEFPKEGPSILRIQQVVRGDSAAYFCASSPWENYEQYFGPGTRLTVT.

This chain connects TRBV28 to TRBJ1-1, with D hard to call. Trimming pared 4 bases from V and 3 bases from J, leaving 9 bases between. The CDR3 is 13 amino acids. Germline CDR1 and CDR2: MDHEN and SYDVKM. The CDR3 loop reads CASSSMRYTEAFF. For the CDR3, the DNA is TGTGCCAGCAGTTCTATGAGGTACACTGAAGCTTTCTTT.

This clone appeared a single time. The J gene is TRBJ2-5, the V gene TRBV5-1; D is possibly TRBD1 (5 bases). This CDR3 contains 16 residues. V was trimmed by 0 bases and J by 2 bases, leaving 14 bases between them. Germline CDR1 and CDR2: SGHRS and YFSETQ. The CDR3 DNA sequence: TGCGCCAGCAGCTTGGTAACAGGTCAAAGTCAAGAGACCCAGTACTTC. Translation: CASSLVTGQSQETQYF.

The chain joins TRBV6-6 to TRBJ2-1, with D perhaps given as TRBD1 or TRBD2 (5 bases each). There are 14 residues in the CDR3. From germline, CDR1 is MNHNY and CDR2 SVGAGI (reference sequence). Trimming removed 5 bases at V and 5 bases at J, with 13 bases between. CDR3: CASSGPEGNNEQFF. In nucleotides, the CDR3 is TGTGCCAGCAGTGGTCCAGAGGGGAACAATGAGCAGTTCTTC.

The CDR3 loop reads CASSQDLTGTGQETQYF. The CDR3 nucleotides are TGCGCCAGCAGCCAAGATCTCACCGGGACAGGCCAAGAGACCCAGTACTTC. The V call is TRBV4-3, the J call TRBJ2-5, with TRBD1 matching 8 bases. CDR1 is LGHNA, CDR2 YSLEER, per germline. Trimming at V came to 0 bases and at J to 1 base, leaving 7 bases not matched to a gene. The CDR3 spans 17 residues.

This clone has a single count. The chain combines TRBV7-2 with TRBJ2-5; D gene uncertain. Germline V lookup: CDR1 SGHTA, CDR2 FQGNSA. V was pared by 3 bases and J by 2 bases, with 10 bases between. The CDR3 runs 14 residues. CDR3 sequence reads: CASSFTVFQETQYF. CDR3 in DNA: TGTGCCAGCAGCTTTACAGTATTTCAAGAGACCCAGTACTTC. The variable domain in full, with the rest retrieved from reference TRBV7-2 and TRBJ2-5, is GAGVSQSPSNKVTEKGKDVELRCDPISGHTALYWYRQSLGQGLEFLIYFQGNSAPDKSGLPSDRFSAERTGGSVSTLTIQRTQQEDSAVYLCASSFTVFQETQYFGPGTRLLVL.

The chain recombines TRBV30 with TRBJ2-1; TRBD1 matches 8 bases. CDR1 is GTSNPN, CDR2 SVGIG, per germline (reference sequence). V shed 1 base and J 3 bases; nucleotides not matched to a gene: 8. The CDR3 is made up of 16 amino acids. For the CDR3, the DNA is TGTGCCTGGAGTGGTAAAACCGGACAGGGCTACAATGAGCAGTTCTTC. It translates to CAWSGKTGQGYNEQFF.

V and J are TRBV28 and TRBJ1-4; D is undetermined. Looked up from germline, CDR1 is MDHEN and CDR2 is SYDVKM. This CDR3 comprises 15 residues. V lost 2 bases and J 4 bases, leaving 11 bases between the germline ends. In nucleotides, the CDR3 is TGTGCCAGCAGTTTAACCATACAGCTTAATGAAAAACTGTTTTTT. It encodes CASSLTIQLNEKLFF.

The chain links TRBV6-4 to TRBJ2-6; D may be TRBD1 or TRBD2 (5 bases each). The germline V gene encodes CDR1 MRHNA and CDR2 SNTAGT. The germline V and J ends were trimmed by 9 bases and 3 bases, with 18 bases remaining between them. CDR3 length equals 16 residues. The CDR3 spells CARSRGVALGANVLTF. In DNA form, the CDR3 reads TGTGCCAGGTCGAGAGGGGTTGCTCTTGGGGCCAACGTCCTGACTTTC.

The sample holds one count of this clone. The V gene is TRBV9, the J gene TRBJ2-2, with D perhaps given as TRBD1 or TRBD2 (5 bases each). The length of the CDR3 is 15 residues. Trimming pared 4 bases from V and 1 base from J, leaving 11 bases between. Germline-derived CDR1 and CDR2 are SGDLS and YYNGEE. CDR3 region: CASSSGTKNTGELFF. In DNA, the CDR3 is TGTGCCAGCAGCTCCGGGACCAAGAACACCGGGGAGCTGTTTTTT.

The chain links TRBV14 to TRBJ2-3; unclear D gene. V was cut by 2 bases and J by 7 bases, with 4 bases left in between. The CDR3 is 11 amino acids. The V gene's germline CDR1 is SGHDN and CDR2 FVKESK. This CDR3 is CASSQSYTQYF. As DNA, the CDR3 is TGTGCCAGCAGCCAATCATATACGCAGTATTTT.

The rearrangement links TRBV6-6 to TRBJ1-2; no clear D. The germline V and J ends were trimmed by 5 bases and 8 bases, with 0 bases remaining between them. This CDR3 has 8 amino acids. Germline V gene sequence: CDR1 MNHNY, CDR2 SVGAGI (reference sequence). The CDR3 region has the DNA TGTGCCAGCAGTGGCTACACCTTC. It translates to CASSGYTF.

The chain carries TRBV5-6 and TRBJ2-1, with D perhaps matching TRBD1 or TRBD2 (5 bases each). V was clipped by 1 base and J by 4 bases, with 9 bases between them. The germline gives CDR1 SGHDT, CDR2 YYEEEE. This CDR3 has 14 amino acids. CDR3 bases: TGTGCCAGCAGCTTGCTGGGGGATTACAATGAGCAGTTCTTC. Its protein is CASSLLGDYNEQFF. Supplemented by reference TRBV5-6 and TRBJ2-1, the full variable domain reads DAGVTQSPTHLIKTRGQQVTLRCSPKSGHDTVSWYQQALGQGPQFIFQYYEEEERQRGNFPDRFSGHQFPNYSSELNVNALLLGDSALYLCASSLLGDYNEQFFGPGTRLTVL.

The chain is built from TRBV4-3 and TRBJ2-2, with 7 bases aligning to TRBD1. After removal of 4 bases from V and 3 bases from J, the junction contained 5 bases not matched to a gene. Germline assignment: CDR1 LGHNA and CDR2 YSLEER. The CDR3 has 15 amino acids. For the CDR3, the DNA is TGCGCCAGCAGCCCGACAGGGACCTACACCGGGGAGCTGTTTTTT. Translation gives CASSPTGTYTGELFF.

This clone was counted between two and nine times. This chain links TRBV29-1 with TRBJ2-5, with TRBD2 as a possible D gene (5 bases). The CDR3 consists of 11 residues. Per germline, CDR1 SQVTM and CDR2 ANQGSEA. V was pared by 0 bases and J by 9 bases, with 8 bases between. Written as DNA, the CDR3 is TGCAGCGTTGAAGAAGCGGAGGCCCAGTACTTC. This encodes CSVEEAEAQYF.